Listed below are T cell receptor beta chains from one sample, sequenced in a study of cytomegalovirus exposure and HLA in healthy donors. Data came from immunoSEQ multiplex PCR; TCRdb stores just in-frame clones and leaves some out. This sample's table has 100,000 to 150,000 clones. Sequencing used PBMCs. These receptors came from a woman aged 40 to 50 in good health and CMV-seronegative. Each CDR3 is given with its conserved first and last residue. D genes are given only for firm matches.

>TRBJ1-1|TRBD1|TRBV28
CASSRQGFEAFF
TGTGCCAGCAGTAGACAGGGATTTGAAGCTTTCTTT
>TRBJ1-1|TRBD1|TRBV13
CASSASGTGDLNTEAFF
TGTGCCAGCAGCGCCTCCGGGACAGGGGATTTGAACACTGAAGCTTTCTTT
>TRBJ2-2|TRBD1|TRBV18
CASSPRTGGNTGELFF
TGTGCCAGCTCACCGCGGACAGGGGGCAACACCGGGGAGCTGTTTTTT
>TRBJ2-5|.|TRBV5-1
CASSLGLQETQYF
TGCGCCAGCAGCTTGGGACTTCAAGAGACCCAGTACTTC
>TRBJ2-6|.|TRBV7-2
CASSVVRSGANVLTF
TGTGCCAGCAGCGTTGTCAGGTCCGGGGCCAACGTCCTGACTTTC
>TRBJ2-7|.|TRBV19
CASSIGQLGNEQYF
TGTGCCAGTAGTATAGGACAGTTGGGTAACGAGCAGTACTTC
>TRBJ2-3|TRBD1|TRBV19
CASGTGRSDTQYF
TGTGCCAGCGGGACAGGGCGAAGTGATACGCAGTATTTT
>TRBJ2-3|.|TRBV29-1
CSAGGSTDTQYF
TGCAGCGCTGGGGGGAGCACAGATACGCAGTATTTT
>TRBJ2-7|.|TRBV4-3
CASSQVRGTYEQYF
TGCGCCAGCAGCCAAGTCCGCGGGACCTACGAGCAGTACTTC
>TRBJ1-1|.|TRBV5-5
CASSAPGHLNTEAFF
TGTGCCAGCAGCGCACCTGGGCACCTGAACACTGAAGCTTTCTTT
>TRBJ1-1|.|TRBV10-3
CATYRRVESNTEAFF
TGTGCCACCTATCGCAGGGTAGAATCAAACACTGAAGCTTTCTTT
>TRBJ2-3|TRBD2|TRBV7-4
CASSSVPSGITDTQYF
TGTGCCAGCAGCTCAGTCCCTAGCGGGATCACAGATACGCAGTATTTT
>TRBJ2-2|TRBD1|TRBV19
CASSPGTGWDTGELFF
TGTGCCAGTAGTCCAGGGACAGGGTGGGACACCGGGGAGCTGTTTTTT
>TRBJ2-5|.|TRBV9
CASSLREDRQLQETQYF
TGTGCCAGCAGTTTAAGGGAGGACCGACAGTTACAAGAGACCCAGTACTTC
>TRBJ1-5|TRBD1|TRBV5-1
CASSSGQGSHQPQHF
TGCGCCAGCAGCTCCGGACAGGGAAGCCATCAGCCCCAGCATTTT
>TRBJ2-7|.|TRBV5-1
CASSLEGWQGPSYEQYF
TGCGCCAGCAGCTTGGAGGGTTGGCAGGGGCCCTCCTACGAGCAGTACTTC
>TRBJ1-3|.|TRBV28
CASSLAGTNSGNTIYF
TGTGCCAGCAGTTTAGCAGGGACAAACTCTGGAAACACCATATATTTT
>TRBJ2-2|.|TRBV10-3
CAIRNTGSTGELFF
TGTGCCATCAGGAACACAGGGTCCACCGGGGAGCTGTTTTTT
>TRBJ2-1|.|TRBV6-5
CASNGRVGEQFF
TGTGCCAGCAATGGCAGGGTTGGTGAGCAGTTCTTC
>TRBJ2-4|TRBD1|TRBV25-1
CASSPTGENIQYF
TGTGCCAGCAGCCCGACAGGGGAAAACATTCAGTACTTC
>TRBJ2-3|.|TRBV14
CASKEQGTDTQYF
TGTGCCAGCAAGGAACAGGGAACAGATACGCAGTATTTT
>TRBJ1-2|.|TRBV7-2
CASSAQVNYGYTF
TGTGCCAGCAGCGCCCAGGTTAACTATGGCTACACCTTC
>TRBJ1-5|.|TRBV7-6
CASSSSIFADQPQHF
TGTGCCAGCAGCTCCAGTATTTTCGCGGATCAGCCCCAGCATTTT
>TRBJ1-1|TRBD1|TRBV4-1
CASSPTPRGRAPEAFF
TGCGCCAGCAGCCCAACCCCGAGGGGGCGCGCCCCTGAAGCTTTCTTT
>TRBJ1-3|.|TRBV28
CASSLSPGNTIYF
TGTGCCAGCAGTTTATCCCCAGGAAACACCATATATTTT
>TRBJ2-5|TRBD1|TRBV11-3
CASSPRTGLGETQYF
TGTGCCAGCAGCCCAAGGACAGGGTTGGGGGAGACCCAGTACTTC
>TRBJ1-6|.|TRBV5-4
CASSLEPSSYNSPLHF
TGTGCCAGCAGCCTTGAACCTAGCTCCTATAATTCACCCCTCCACTTT
>TRBJ1-5|.|TRBV5-1
CASSFEGEGPQHF
TGCGCCAGCAGCTTTGAGGGCGAGGGGCCCCAGCATTTT
>TRBJ2-7|TRBD1|TRBV7-2
CASSFADRVYEQYF
TGTGCCAGCAGCTTTGCGGACAGGGTCTACGAGCAGTACTTC
>TRBJ1-5|.|TRBV7-9
CASSVTQGNQPQHF
TGTGCCAGCAGCGTGACACAGGGTAATCAGCCCCAGCATTTT
>TRBJ2-3|.|TRBV7-3
CASSLEETDTQYF
TGTGCCAGCAGCTTAGAGGAAACAGATACGCAGTATTTT
>TRBJ2-1|TRBD2|TRBV10-3
CAISPRLAGGNNEQFF
TGTGCCATCAGTCCGCGACTAGCGGGGGGGAACAATGAGCAGTTCTTC
>TRBJ1-1|.|TRBV27
CASSFSRGAKNTEAFF
TGTGCCAGCAGTTTTAGTCGGGGGGCGAAGAACACTGAAGCTTTCTTT
>TRBJ1-1|.|TRBV4-1
CASSQGPRGSTSTEAFF
TGCGCCAGCAGCCAAGGCCCAAGGGGCAGCACCTCCACTGAAGCTTTCTTT
>TRBJ1-5|TRBD1|TRBV4-1
CASSQVSGTGNQPQHF
TGCGCCAGCAGCCAAGTGTCCGGGACAGGGAATCAGCCCCAGCATTTT
>TRBJ2-1|.|TRBV11-3
CASSLDNRGGEQFF
TGTGCCAGCAGCTTAGATAATAGGGGAGGAGAGCAGTTCTTC
>TRBJ1-2|.|TRBV28
CASTLEAYGYTF
TGTGCCAGCACCCTTGAAGCCTATGGCTACACCTTC
>TRBJ1-4|.|TRBV19
CASSPSEANEKLFF
TGTGCCAGTAGTCCCTCGGAGGCTAATGAAAAACTGTTTTTT
>TRBJ1-2|.|TRBV19
CASSSRLPQGQGYTF
TGTGCCAGTAGTTCCCGTCTTCCACAGGGCCAGGGCTACACCTTC
>TRBJ1-1|.|TRBV5-1
CASRQTRLLNTEAFF
TGCGCCAGCAGGCAAACTCGACTATTGAACACTGAAGCTTTCTTT
>TRBJ1-4|.|TRBV5-4
CASSLGGQISNEKLFF
TGTGCCAGCAGCTTGGGAGGACAGATTTCCAATGAAAAACTGTTTTTT
>TRBJ1-1|TRBD1|TRBV2
CASEGDRVGTEAFF
TGTGCCAGCGAGGGGGACAGGGTAGGCACTGAAGCTTTCTTT